This entry lists 21 T cell receptor beta chains sequenced from one sample in a study of shared clonotypes between healthy human individuals (dated by TCRdb to 2020 to 2022). Library method: the immunoSEQ multiplex PCR assay. This is the immuneACCESS table as TCRdb keeps it, with only in-frame sequences that have V and J called. A part of the clones is gone; compared with another copy, unresolved V genes explain less than half, and the rest is unexplained. In this sample the table shows 950,000 to 1,300,000 clones, around 74% of which occur a single time. Approximately 1.5% of the sample belongs to the ten largest clones. The sequenced material came from memory CD4+ T cells sorted from blood. Explained via the paper, the cell subset or site label denotes: CD45RA-negative fraction. The origin of the receptors is a man in his late teens or twenties in good health.

This clone was found once. The gene calls are TRBV19 and TRBJ1-1; 7 bases match TRBD1. The junction had 7 bases not matched to a gene; V was cut back by 5 bases and J by 4 bases. The CDR3 extends over 14 amino acids. Germline values: CDR1 LNHDA, CDR2 SQIVND (reference sequence). CDR3: CASSAPDRSTEAFF. CDR3 DNA sequence: TGTGCCAGTAGTGCTCCGGACAGGTCCACTGAAGCTTTCTTT. The full variable domain, in which reference TRBV19 and TRBJ1-1 provide the parts outside the CDR3, is DGGITQSPKYLFRKEGQNVTLSCEQNLNHDAMYWYRQDPGQGLRLIYYSQIVNDFQKGDIAEGYSVSREKKESFPLTVTSAQKNPTAFYLCASSAPDRSTEAFFGQGTRLTVV.

The chain couples TRBV19 to TRBJ1-1, with D hard to call. Germline V gene sequence: CDR1 LNHDA, CDR2 SQIVND (reference sequence). The CDR3 is 14 amino acids. Trimming removed 9 bases from V and 1 base from J, with 15 bases in between. The CDR3 region is CASSEWKGNTEAFF. The DNA of the CDR3 is TGTGCCAGCAGTGAGTGGAAAGGGAACACTGAAGCTTTCTTT. Together with reference TRBV19 and TRBJ1-1, the CDR3 gives the full variable domain: DGGITQSPKYLFRKEGQNVTLSCEQNLNHDAMYWYRQDPGQGLRLIYYSQIVNDFQKGDIAEGYSVSREKKESFPLTVTSAQKNPTAFYLCASSEWKGNTEAFFGQGTRLTVV.

This clone was counted between two and nine times. The chain joins TRBV30 to TRBJ1-6; 7 bases are shared with TRBD1. The CDR3 length is 16 residues. V trimming: 3 bases; J trimming: 2 bases; junction bases outside the gene matches: 7. The germline gives CDR1 GTSNPN, CDR2 SVGIG (reference sequence). CDR3 protein: CAWRGGGGTYNSPLHF. The CDR3 DNA is TGTGCCTGGAGAGGAGGGGGCGGTACCTATAATTCACCCCTCCACTTT. Looking up the rest from reference TRBV30 and TRBJ1-6 gives the full variable domain: SQTIHQWPATLVQPVGSPLSLECTVEGTSNPNLYWYRQAAGRGLQLLFYSVGIGQISSEVPQNLSASRPQDRQFILSSKKLLLSDSGFYLCAWRGGGGTYNSPLHFGNGTRLTVT.

The chain links TRBV6-5 to TRBJ1-5, with unresolved D. This CDR3 spans 13 amino acids. Per germline, CDR1 MNHEY and CDR2 SVGAGI. The germline V and J ends were trimmed by 3 bases and 1 base, with 4 bases remaining between them. The CDR3 loop reads CASSYQSNQPQHF. CDR3 sequence (DNA): TGTGCCAGCAGTTATCAAAGCAATCAGCCCCAGCATTTT.

In DNA form, the CDR3 reads TGTGCCAGCAGTCCGCGGGAGGGCCTCGATACGCAGTATTTT. It codes for CASSPREGLDTQYF. The chain couples TRBV6-1 to TRBJ2-3; 9 nucleotides align to TRBD2. The germline V gene encodes CDR1 MNHNS and CDR2 SASEGT. This CDR3 region has 14 residues. V dropped 5 bases and J dropped 6; count of bases not matched to a gene: 6.

V usage is TRBV5-4 and J usage is TRBJ1-4, with 7 bases matching TRBD1. The ends lost 4 bases at V and 5 bases at J; junction bases unmatched: 5. Germline V gene sequence: CDR1 SGHNT, CDR2 YYREEE (reference sequence). The CDR3 is 14 amino acids. The CDR3 DNA is TGTGCCAGCAGCCCCACAGGGGCAAATGAAAAACTGTTTTTT. Translated: CASSPTGANEKLFF.

This clone showed up just once. V usage is TRBV7-2 and J usage is TRBJ2-7; D might be TRBD1 (6 bases). V lost 1 base and J 5 bases, leaving 12 bases between the germline ends. This CDR3 contains 14 residues. Germline loops: CDR1 SGHTA, CDR2 FQGNSA. CDR3 coding DNA: TGTGCCAGCAGCTTAGTGGGCAGGGGAGACGAGCAGTACTTC. Translating it yields CASSLVGRGDEQYF.

A few counts support this clone. The rearrangement joins TRBV5-1 to TRBJ2-2; maybe TRBD1 (5 bases). CDR1 SGHRS and CDR2 YFSETQ come from the germline V gene. CDR3 size: 16 residues. Between the trimmed V and J ends, which lost 3 bases and 8 bases, there was a span of 20 bases. The CDR3 reads CASSWTSSVMAGELFF. In DNA, the CDR3 is TGCGCCAGCAGCTGGACATCATCGGTCATGGCTGGGGAGCTGTTTTTT.

In this sample, this clone turned up a few times. The CDR3 DNA reads TGTGCCTGGAGTCCTCAGTCACGCGGGCGATGGGAGACCCAGTACTTC. It is translated as CAWSPQSRGRWETQYF. This chain connects TRBV30 to TRBJ2-5; possible D gene TRBD2, 5 bases. The germline V gene has CDR1 GTSNPN and CDR2 SVGIG (reference sequence). The V end lost 2 bases, the J end lost 5 bases, and 21 bases lay between the germline ends. The CDR3 totals 16 residues.

The chain carries TRBV30 and TRBJ2-5; maybe TRBD1 (5 bases). The tail of the sequence fits TRBJ2-7 better, so the J call may be wrong. The CDR3 runs 12 residues. CDR1 and CDR2 (germline): GTSNPN, SVGIG (reference sequence). The CDR3 here is CAWTSQGSEQYF. DNA of the CDR3: TGTGCCTGGACCTCCCAGGGAAGCGAGCAGTACTTC.

V is TRBV30 and J is TRBJ2-5, with a possible D match to TRBD1 (6 bases). The V and J ends lost 4 bases and 1 base respectively, with 25 bases between them. The germline V gene has CDR1 GTSNPN and CDR2 SVGIG (reference sequence). The CDR3 runs to 18 residues. CDR3 protein: CAWTKKAGALRAQETQYF. The CDR3 nucleotides are TGTGCCTGGACCAAGAAGGCAGGGGCCCTCAGGGCCCAAGAGACCCAGTACTTC.

This sequence joins TRBV18 and TRBJ2-1; TRBD1 might be the D (5 bases). The V end was cut by 6 bases, the J end by 10 bases, with 16 bases between. There are 13 residues in the CDR3. Germline CDR1 is KGHSH and CDR2 is LQKENI. The CDR3 loop reads CASSGSDSREQFF. Written as DNA, the CDR3 is TGTGCCAGCTCCGGTTCCGACAGTCGAGAGCAGTTCTTC.

This clone was detected a few times. The rearrangement joins TRBV6-5 to TRBJ2-1, with no clear D. The V and J ends lost 6 bases and 9 bases respectively, with 12 bases between them. This CDR3 has 12 amino acids. Germline lookup yields CDR1 MNHEY and CDR2 SVGAGI. The CDR3 spells CASSPRWGEQFF. The CDR3 region has the DNA TGTGCCAGCAGCCCAAGGTGGGGTGAGCAGTTCTTC.

About this clone: This may stem from a read error, because a much larger clone lies one nucleotide away. This sequence joins TRBV4-3 and TRBJ2-7; D gene ambiguous. This CDR3 spans 12 amino acids. The V end lost 0 bases, the J end lost 5 bases, and 5 bases lay between the germline ends. The germline V gene has CDR1 LGHNA and CDR2 YSLEER. In nucleotides, the CDR3 is TGCGCCAGCAGCCAAGATTACAACGAGCAGTACTTC. It encodes CASSQDYNEQYF.

This clone was observed a handful of times. The chain employs TRBV19 and TRBJ1-6; no clear D. Germline CDR1 reads LNHDA; CDR2 reads SQIVND (reference sequence). Trimming took off 3 bases at V and 2 bases at J, with 5 bases between the two ends. The CDR3 length is 14 residues. The CDR3 sequence is CASSIRPYNSPLHF. CDR3 DNA: TGTGCCAGTAGTATTCGTCCCTATAATTCACCCCTCCACTTT.

This rearrangement joins TRBV11-2 to TRBJ2-4, with D possibly being TRBD1 or TRBD2 (5 bases each). The V gene's germline CDR1 is SGHAT and CDR2 FQNNGV. Deletions cut 3 bases from V and 3 bases from J, with 9 bases between. The CDR3 sequence is 14 residues long. For the CDR3, the DNA is TGTGCCAGCAGCTTCTGGGACCTCAAAAACATTCAGTACTTC. Residues: CASSFWDLKNIQYF.

The chain links TRBV11-1 to TRBJ1-1; D uncertain. Germline V gives CDR1 SGHAT, CDR2 FQDESV (reference sequence). Trimming removed 1 base from V and 4 bases from J, with 10 bases in between. CDR3 length: 14 amino acids. CDR3 loop: CASSLEGAVTEAFF. Written as DNA, the CDR3 is TGTGCCAGCAGCTTAGAAGGAGCGGTCACTGAAGCTTTCTTT.

The genes are TRBV5-1 and TRBJ2-1; the D is unclear. The CDR3 loop spans 13 amino acids. CDR1 SGHRS and CDR2 YFSETQ come from the germline V gene. Trimming took off 4 bases at V and 6 bases at J, with 11 bases between the two ends. For the CDR3, the DNA is TGCGCCAGCAGCAGGCCTTTTAGCAATGAGCAGTTCTTC. Protein sequence: CASSRPFSNEQFF.

This clone was seen only once. This chain uses TRBV7-6 with TRBJ1-6; tentative D call: TRBD1 (5 bases). The CDR3 loop spans 14 amino acids. The V gene lost 1 base and the J gene lost 9 bases, with 10 bases spanning the gap. Germline assignment: CDR1 SGHVS and CDR2 FNYEAQ. The CDR3 is CASSLGQGSSPLHF. Written as DNA, the CDR3 is TGTGCCAGCAGCTTAGGGCAGGGCAGTTCACCCCTCCACTTT. Using reference TRBV7-6 and TRBJ1-6 for the parts outside the CDR3, the full variable domain is GAGVSQSPRYKVTKRGQDVALRCDPISGHVSLYWYRQALGQGPEFLTYFNYEAQQDKSGLPNDRFSAERPEGSISTLTIQRTEQRDSAMYRCASSLGQGSSPLHFGNGTRLTVT.

The chain joins TRBV6-6 to TRBJ2-2; TRBD1 matches 7 bases. Trimming at V came to 6 bases and at J to 4 bases, leaving 8 bases not matched to a gene. In germline, CDR1 is MNHNY, CDR2 SVGAGI (reference sequence). This CDR3 contains 15 residues. CDR3 sequence reads: CASRQQGRGTGELFF. CDR3 sequence (DNA): TGTGCCAGCAGACAACAGGGGAGAGGCACCGGGGAGCTGTTTTTT.

V and J are TRBV30 and TRBJ1-1; 7 bases align to TRBD1. The germline CDR1 and CDR2 sequences are GTSNPN and SVGIG (reference sequence). V shed 2 bases and J 5 bases; nucleotides not matched to a gene: 5. The CDR3 loop spans 13 amino acids. CDR3 amino acids: CAWSKGARTEAFF. CDR3 sequence (DNA): TGTGCCTGGAGTAAGGGGGCGCGGACTGAAGCTTTCTTT. Complete variable domain (other parts from reference TRBV30 and TRBJ1-1): SQTIHQWPATLVQPVGSPLSLECTVEGTSNPNLYWYRQAAGRGLQLLFYSVGIGQISSEVPQNLSASRPQDRQFILSSKKLLLSDSGFYLCAWSKGARTEAFFGQGTRLTVV.